This T cell receptor (beta chain) was identified in a study of blood T cells in healthy people across ages. Through a sample-barcoded 5' primer and a J-beta primer mix, a second PCR was run for roughly 7 to 11 cycles. MiXCR, applied by TCRdb to the 5' RACE reads, yields one record per CDR3 protein. The profile shows hundreds of thousands of distinct CDR3 sequences, approximately 25% of them singletons. The CDR3 is 14 amino acids. With 6 bases clipped from V and 5 bases from J, the junction kept 8 bases outside the gene matches. Germline values: CDR1 MNHNY, CDR2 SVGAGI (reference sequence). The same sample was also studied in work on T cells of mothers and their children. As that report states: An overlap that was slightly higher, though non-significant, was seen in related mother-child pairs versus unrelated pairs.

The sequenced sample consisted of blood. This sequence originates from a boy younger than 18 in good health. V gene TRBV6-6 combines with J gene TRBJ2-7, with TRBD2 matching 9 bases. CDR3 in DNA: TGTGCCAGCAGGGCCCAGCGGGAGGTCGACGAGCAGTACTTC. This encodes CASRAQREVDEQYF.